Here is one T cell receptor (beta chain) with its context. Participant-given clinical history determined each cohort assignment. These data originate in a study of blood T cell repertoires in COVID-19. Study in general: COVID-19 samples from acute and convalescent phases originated in the United States, Italy and Spain.

The CDR3 length is 17 residues. The V gene's germline CDR1 is MNHNS and CDR2 SASEGT. The trim removed 2 bases at V and 3 bases at J, leaving 7 bases unmatched. In the authors' methods: Amplifying reference gene primers gave estimates of nucleated cell counts. Profiling relied on immunoSEQ multiplex PCR, and the TCRdb table lists in-frame clones only, not all of them. V, J and clone size reflect that table, while D and trimming were determined from the DNA. Among 450,000 to 500,000 clones listed, roughly nine tenths were seen once. The sequence was obtained from a woman aged 60-70 years who had recovered from COVID-19. The sample was PBMCs or T cells enriched from blood (not recorded which). This chain connects TRBV6-1 to TRBJ2-1, with 10 bases matching TRBD1. CDR3 sequence (DNA): TGTGCCAGCAGTGAATCGGGGACAGGGGCAAACTACAATGAGCAGTTCTTC. Its protein product is CASSESGTGANYNEQFF.